The 28 T cell receptor beta chains given below trace back to one sample, sequenced in a study of regulatory T cells in long-lasting Graves disease. Time point defined: newly diagnosed GD, antithyroid drugs for less than 3 months. Extracted RNA from PBMCs served as the source of the TCR library. Libraries of TCR beta came from iRepertoire HTBI primers plus Arm-PCR of CDR3 regions. TCRdb recomputed calls from the multiplex PCR reads with MiXCR, one row per CDR3 protein. The sample has hundreds of thousands of distinct CDR3 sequences, more than 15% seen once. The same sample was also used in a study of T cells in Graves' hyperthyroidism and ophthalmopathy.

The sample was peripheral blood mononuclear cells (PBMCs), taken at new diagnosis, from a patient treated with antithyroid drugs. These receptors all come from a man aged 18 to 30 with Graves disease.

In its sample, this clonotype was seen a few times. The CDR3 DNA is TGTGCCAGCAGCCAAGCCGGGGATAGCTATGGCTACACCTTC. This gives the protein CASSQAGDSYGYTF. V and J are TRBV4-2 and TRBJ1-2; D is ambiguous. CDR1 is LGHNA, CDR2 YNFKEQ, per germline. The ends were cut back, 1 base at V and 4 bases at J, with 10 bases in the middle. This CDR3 has 14 residues.

The genes are TRBV2 and TRBJ2-3; 8 positions match TRBD1. The V segment lost 1 base and the J segment 1 base; nucleotides outside the gene matches: 10. The CDR3 consists of 18 residues. From germline, CDR1 is SNHLY and CDR2 FYNNEI. In DNA, the CDR3 is TGTGCCAGCAGTGAAGAGTTCTCGGGCAGGGGGCGCACAGATACGCAGTATTTT. It yields the protein CASSEEFSGRGRTDTQYF. The full variable domain, in which reference TRBV2 and TRBJ2-3 provide the parts outside the CDR3, is EPEVTQTPSHQVTQMGQEVILRCVPISNHLYFYWYRQILGQKVEFLVSFYNNEISEKSEIFDDQFSVERPDGSNFTLKIRSTKLEDSAMYFCASSEEFSGRGRTDTQYFGPGTRLTVL.

Of note for this clonotype: Given a much more abundant clone one base away, this may be a read error. The chain is built from TRBV6-2 or TRBV6-3 and TRBJ2-7; a possible D gene is TRBD2 (6 bases). The CDR3 runs 14 residues. Between the trimmed V and J ends, which lost 7 bases and 6 bases, there was a span of 19 bases. Germline V lookup: CDR1 MNHEY, CDR2 SVGEGT. CDR3 nucleotide sequence: TGTGCCAGCACCTACCCGGGGACTGGCTGCGAGCAGTACTTC. It is translated as CASTYPGTGCEQYF.

In this sample, this clonotype turned up many times. The chain joins TRBV6-1 to TRBJ2-2; tentatively, D is TRBD2 (5 bases). Looked up from germline, CDR1 is MNHNS and CDR2 is SASEGT. The CDR3 runs 13 residues. With 6 bases removed from V and 5 bases from J, the gap between germline ends came to 10 bases. The CDR3 here is CASRRARTGELFF. CDR3 DNA sequence: TGTGCCAGCAGGAGGGCTCGGACCGGGGAGCTGTTTTTT.

As regards this clonotype: A much larger clone differs from this one at a single base, so this may be a read error. The chain employs TRBV6-6 and TRBJ2-1, with D tentatively TRBD1 or TRBD2 (5 bases each). The V gene's germline CDR1 is MNHNY and CDR2 SVGAGI (reference sequence). With 0 bases removed from V and 4 bases from J, the gap between germline ends came to 13 bases. CDR3 length equals 16 residues. This CDR3 reads CASSYSIGAGYNEQFF. CDR3 DNA: TGTGCCAGCAGTTACTCGATCGGGGCGGGTTACAATGAGCAGTTCTTC.

This clonotype was seen at least ten times. The chain is built from TRBV6-1 and TRBJ1-1; 10 nucleotides match TRBD1. Trimming cost V 4 bases and J 7 bases; bases outside gene matches: 9. The CDR3 length is 15 residues. CDR1 is MNHNS, CDR2 SASEGT, per germline. The CDR3 spells CASSGQGAQSSEAFF. The CDR3 DNA is TGTGCCAGCAGTGGACAGGGGGCGCAAAGTAGTGAAGCTTTCTTT.

This clonotype was observed at least ten times. The chain carries TRBV6-1 and TRBJ2-7; D remains unclear. The CDR3 is 13 amino acids. CDR1 and CDR2 from the germline V gene are MNHNS and SASEGT. V shed 6 bases and J shed 6 bases, with 15 bases lying between them. CDR3 region: CASSPETFSEQYF. CDR3 bases: TGTGCCAGCAGCCCCGAGACATTCTCCGAGCAGTACTTC.

This clonotype was seen many times. The chain employs TRBV12-3 or TRBV12-4 and TRBJ1-2; D might be TRBD1 (5 bases). V lost 7 bases and J 0 bases, leaving 15 bases between the germline ends. The CDR3 loop spans 15 amino acids. This chain's CDR3 is CASTPGPGANYGYTF. The DNA of the CDR3 is TGTGCCAGCACCCCAGGGCCCGGGGCTAACTATGGCTACACCTTC.

The chain has TRBV18 and TRBJ1-2; D might be TRBD1 (6 bases). Per germline, CDR1 KGHSH and CDR2 LQKENI. V shed 1 base and J shed 4 bases, with 22 bases lying between them. The CDR3 is made up of 18 amino acids. CDR3 DNA: TGTGCCAGCTCACCACTGAAAAGTGGTGGGGGGCGAGGCTATGGCTACACCTTC. This gives the protein CASSPLKSGGGRGYGYTF.

This clonotype came up a few times. The V and J genes are TRBV30 and TRBJ1-2; 7 bases are shared with TRBD1. V was pared by 2 bases and J by 0 bases, with 12 bases of the junction left unmatched. The CDR3 is 17 residues long. Looked up from germline, CDR1 is GTSNPN and CDR2 is SVGIG (reference sequence). CDR3 DNA sequence: TGTGCCTGGAGTCGGGGGGGGACAGACACGGCTAACTATGGCTACACCTTC. This translates into CAWSRGGTDTANYGYTF.

This clonotype was observed a few times. This sequence joins TRBV7-2 and TRBJ2-7; 11 bases fit TRBD2. Germline V gene data show CDR1 as SGHTA and CDR2 as FQGNSA. The CDR3 has 16 residues. The J segment lost 0 bases and the V segment lost 0 bases, leaving 1 base of the junction unmatched. This chain's CDR3 is CASSLALAGGSYEQYF. CDR3 nucleotides: TGTGCCAGCAGCTTAGCGCTAGCGGGAGGCTCCTACGAGCAGTACTTC.

This chain connects TRBV5-1 to TRBJ1-6; D remains unclear. The CDR3 has 14 residues. V was cut by 4 bases and J by 6 bases, with 11 bases left in between. From germline, CDR1 is SGHRS and CDR2 YFSETQ. The CDR3 loop is CASSPEKINSPLHF. DNA of the CDR3: TGCGCCAGCAGCCCCGAGAAAATTAATTCACCCCTCCACTTT.

In this sample, this clonotype turned up many times. The V and J genes are TRBV28 and TRBJ1-1; 7 nucleotides match TRBD1. The CDR3 extends over 12 amino acids. Germline-derived CDR1 and CDR2 are MDHEN and SYDVKM. V dropped 4 bases and J dropped 11; count of bases not matched to a gene: 7. For the CDR3, the DNA is TGTGCCAGCAGTTCCCGACAGGGTCCGGCTTTCTTT. It codes for CASSSRQGPAFF.

The table lists this clonotype with a few counts. The chain has TRBV6-1 and TRBJ2-3; TRBD1 matches at 10 bases. Germline lookup yields CDR1 MNHNS and CDR2 SASEGT. The CDR3 extends over 16 amino acids. Trimming removed 6 bases from V and 4 bases from J; junction bases left unmatched: 10. CDR3 loop: CASRGQGIPRADTQYF. CDR3 nucleotide sequence: TGTGCCAGCAGGGGACAGGGGATCCCTCGCGCAGATACGCAGTATTTT.

This clonotype came up a few times. The rearrangement links TRBV10-3 to TRBJ2-1, with a weak D call TRBD2 (6 bases). The CDR3 length is 15 residues. V was pared by 8 bases and J by 0 bases, with 14 bases between. The V gene's germline CDR1 is ENHRY and CDR2 SYGVKD. The CDR3 loop reads CAICCRGNSYNEQFF. The DNA of the CDR3 is TGTGCCATCTGTTGCCGCGGGAACTCCTACAATGAGCAGTTCTTC.

This clonotype was seen at least ten times. V is TRBV28 and J is TRBJ1-1; tentatively, D is TRBD1 (5 bases). The CDR3 is 13 residues long. CDR1 MDHEN and CDR2 SYDVKM come from the germline V gene. The V end was cut by 7 bases, the J end by 0 bases, with 9 bases between. CDR3 sequence reads: CASKGVMNTEAFF. The CDR3 DNA follows: TGTGCCAGCAAAGGGGTCATGAACACTGAAGCTTTCTTT.

The chain's CDR3 is CASSYLFKTGRGTEAFF. In DNA, the CDR3 is TGTGCCAGCAGTTACTTATTCAAGACGGGCCGAGGCACTGAAGCTTTCTTT. The rearrangement uses TRBV6-5 and TRBJ1-1; no definite D call. Trimming shortened V by 1 base and J by 4 bases, and 19 bases separated the two germline ends. The V gene's germline CDR1 is MNHEY and CDR2 SVGAGI. The CDR3 runs 17 residues.

This clonotype came up a few times. The chain couples TRBV7-8 to TRBJ1-4; D is unclear. The length of the CDR3 is 15 residues. Germline values: CDR1 SGHVS, CDR2 FQNEAQ. V lost 6 bases, J lost 8 bases, and 19 bases lay in between. The CDR3 region has the DNA TGTGCCAGCAGTCCTATGGAAAAGGCGGGAGAAAAACTGTTTTTT. Amino acids: CASSPMEKAGEKLFF.

This clonotype has ten or more counts. The chain has TRBV2 and TRBJ2-7, with TRBD2 matching 7 bases. Looked up from germline, CDR1 is SNHLY and CDR2 is FYNNEI. The CDR3 is made up of 15 amino acids. The V segment lost 3 bases and the J segment 5 bases; nucleotides outside the gene matches: 10. The CDR3 nucleotides are TGTGCCAGCAGTGATGTCGGCGGGAGTCACGACGAGCAGTACTTC. Translated: CASSDVGGSHDEQYF.

In its sample, this clonotype was seen many times. The chain is built from TRBV10-2 and TRBJ2-3; tentatively, D is TRBD2 (7 bases). Trimming took off 2 bases at V and 5 bases at J, with 20 bases between the two ends. Germline V gives CDR1 WSHSY, CDR2 SAAADI. The CDR3 is 17 amino acids. CDR3 DNA: TGCGCCAGCAGTGAGCCGACTAGCTGGGGGGGCGGAGATACGCAGTATTTT. It is translated as CASSEPTSWGGGDTQYF.

This clonotype has a count of ten or more. The chain uses TRBV11-3 and TRBJ2-1; 14 nucleotides line up with TRBD2. The germline V gene has CDR1 SGHNT and CDR2 YENEEA. V trimming: 5 bases; J trimming: 12 bases; junction bases outside the gene matches: 9. CDR3 length equals 15 residues. CDR3 DNA: TGTGCCAGCAGCCCCGGGACTAGCGGGAGAAGTGGGCAGTTCTTC. Its protein product is CASSPGTSGRSGQFF.

The chain joins TRBV27 to TRBJ2-6; the D is unclear. Between the trimmed V and J ends, which lost 1 base and 2 bases, there was a span of 6 bases. The CDR3 runs to 15 residues. Looked up from germline, CDR1 is MNHEY and CDR2 is SMNVEV (reference sequence). CDR3 DNA: TGTGCCAGCAGTTTATTGGCTACTGGGGCCAACGTCCTGACTTTC. Translation gives CASSLLATGANVLTF.

This chain connects TRBV2 to TRBJ1-2, with a possible D match to TRBD1 (5 bases). Trimming removed 7 bases at V and 10 bases at J, with 19 bases between. CDR1 and CDR2 from the germline V gene are SNHLY and FYNNEI. The CDR3 covers 13 residues. The CDR3 is CASTMTVRHDYTF. In DNA form, the CDR3 reads TGTGCCAGCACTATGACAGTACGTCACGACTACACCTTC. The whole variable domain, filled in from reference TRBV2 and TRBJ1-2, reads EPEVTQTPSHQVTQMGQEVILRCVPISNHLYFYWYRQILGQKVEFLVSFYNNEISEKSEIFDDQFSVERPDGSNFTLKIRSTKLEDSAMYFCASTMTVRHDYTFGSGTRLTVV.

This clonotype was seen at least ten times. The CDR3 spells CATSSRGDYEQYF. DNA of the CDR3: TGTGCCACCAGCTCCCGGGGCGACTACGAGCAGTACTTC. The chain links TRBV15 to TRBJ2-7; D may correspond to TRBD1 or TRBD2 (5 bases each). Germline V gene lookup returns CDR1 LNHNV and CDR2 YYDKDF (reference sequence). The CDR3 has 13 residues. Trimming shortened V by 5 bases and J by 3 bases, and 11 bases separated the two germline ends.

This clonotype has just one count. This chain joins TRBV5-1 and TRBJ2-2, with TRBD2 as a possible D gene (6 bases). The CDR3 covers 15 residues. Between the trimmed V and J ends, which lost 4 bases and 4 bases, there was a span of 14 bases. Germline V gives CDR1 SGHRS, CDR2 YFSETQ. In nucleotides, the CDR3 is TGCGCCAGCAGCGGGGACTCCCACTGCACCGGGGAGCTGTTTTTT. This translates into CASSGDSHCTGELFF.

This clonotype was counted between two and nine times. V and J are TRBV5-1 and TRBJ2-7, with D possibly matching TRBD2 (5 bases). Trimming pared 4 bases from V and 6 bases from J, leaving 26 bases between. CDR1 is SGHRS and CDR2 is YFSETQ in the germline V gene. The CDR3 spans 17 residues. CDR3 DNA: TGCGCCAGCAGCCCAAATCCAAGTTTGGAGGTTTCCCGCGAGCAGTACTTC. As protein: CASSPNPSLEVSREQYF.

In its sample, this clonotype was seen many times. This chain connects TRBV28 to TRBJ2-5, with 9 bases identical to TRBD2. The germline gives CDR1 MDHEN, CDR2 SYDVKM. The CDR3 is made up of 13 amino acids. V was pared by 5 bases and J by 5 bases, with 3 bases of the junction left unmatched. The CDR3 DNA reads TGTGCCAGCAGTGAGAGCGGGAGGGAGACCCAGTACTTC. This sequence encodes CASSESGRETQYF.

The genes are TRBV20-1 and TRBJ1-5, with D perhaps matching TRBD1 (6 bases). Germline CDR1 reads DFQATT; CDR2 reads SNEGSKA (reference sequence). This CDR3 contains 11 residues. The DNA for the CDR3 is TGCAGCCGGGACATCAATCAGCCCCAGCATTTT. Protein sequence: CSRDINQPQHF.